Shown below are 14 T cell receptor beta chains from a single sample sequenced in a study of blood T cell repertoires in COVID-19. The table came from immunoSEQ multiplex PCR; TCRdb's copy has only in-frame clones and leaves some out. The table has some 160,000 clones, more than 70% seen once. Sequencing was done on a sample of peripheral blood. Receptors originate from a woman in her seventies who had recovered from COVID-19.

The chain uses TRBV5-1 and TRBJ1-6; a possible D gene is TRBD1 (5 bases). Germline V gives CDR1 SGHRS, CDR2 YFSETQ. The V end was cut by 0 bases, the J end by 11 bases, with 18 bases between. The CDR3 spans 16 residues. This chain's CDR3 is CASSLANPPGRAPLHF. The DNA for the CDR3 is TGCGCCAGCAGCTTGGCCAACCCGCCGGGCAGGGCACCCCTCCACTTT.

Comments on this clone: At the DNA level, this CDR3 is encoded by other sequences in the same sample as well. The chain combines TRBV18 with TRBJ2-3, with 10 bases fitting TRBD1. J gave up 4 bases and V 6 bases, and 4 bases lay outside the gene matches. Looked up from germline, CDR1 is KGHSH and CDR2 is LQKENI. CDR3 size: 14 residues. CDR3 sequence reads: CASSRDRGADTQYF. The CDR3 DNA reads as TGTGCCAGCTCCCGGGACAGGGGCGCAGATACGCAGTATTTT.

The rearrangement uses TRBV12-3 or TRBV12-4 and TRBJ2-1; D possibly corresponds to TRBD2 (6 bases). CDR3 size: 13 residues. The V gene lost 1 base and the J gene lost 13 bases, with 14 bases spanning the gap. CDR3 nucleotides: TGTGCCAGCAGTTTAGGGACCCCGGGGGTTCAGTTCTTC. Its translation is CASSLGTPGVQFF.

V usage is TRBV18 and J usage is TRBJ2-7, with D possibly matching TRBD1 (6 bases). The V end lost 0 bases, the J end lost 2 bases, and 8 bases lay between the germline ends. This CDR3 has 14 residues. Germline-derived CDR1 and CDR2 are KGHSH and LQKENI. The CDR3 region is CASSPPTGPYEQYF. The CDR3 DNA follows: TGTGCCAGCTCACCACCGACAGGTCCCTACGAGCAGTACTTC. The full variable domain, its missing parts supplied by reference TRBV18 and TRBJ2-7, is NAGVMQNPRHLVRRRGQEARLRCSPMKGHSHVYWYRQLPEEGLKFMVYLQKENIIDESGMPKERFSAEFPKEGPSILRIQQVVRGDSAAYFCASSPPTGPYEQYFGPGTRLTVT.

This chain links TRBV4-1 with TRBJ1-2; TRBD1 aligns across 8 bases. Germline V lookup: CDR1 MGHRA, CDR2 YSYEKL. The CDR3 is 13 amino acids. The trim removed 3 bases at V and 11 bases at J, leaving 8 bases unmatched. The chain's CDR3 is CASSHSGRQGYTF. As DNA, the CDR3 is TGCGCCAGCAGCCATTCGGGGCGACAGGGGTACACCTTC.

This clone was picked up one time. The chain uses TRBV6-5 and TRBJ2-3; the match to TRBD1 covers 8 bases. The CDR3 contains 15 residues. The V gene end was trimmed by 0 bases and the J gene end by 6 bases; junction bases not matched to a gene: 5. Germline V gives CDR1 MNHEY, CDR2 SVGAGI. CDR3 protein: CASSYSTGAGDTQYF. DNA for the CDR3: TGTGCCAGCAGTTACTCGACAGGGGCCGGGGATACGCAGTATTTT.

This clone was seen ten or more times. The V and J genes are TRBV5-1 and TRBJ1-5, with 8 bases lining up with TRBD1. Trimming at V came to 0 bases and at J to 9 bases, leaving 2 bases not matched to a gene. The V gene's germline CDR1 is SGHRS and CDR2 YFSETQ. There are 13 residues in the CDR3. The CDR3, as DNA: TGCGCCAGCAGCTTGGCCCAGGGGGCGCCCCAGCATTTT. As protein: CASSLAQGAPQHF. Drawing the rest from reference TRBV5-1 and TRBJ1-5, the complete variable domain is KAGVTQTPRYLIKTRGQQVTLSCSPISGHRSVSWYQQTPGQGLQFLFEYFSETQRNKGNFPGRFSGRQFSNSRSEMNVSTLELGDSALYLCASSLAQGAPQHFGDGTRLSIL.

The chain uses TRBV19 and TRBJ1-5; D may be TRBD1 (6 bases). Trimming pared 6 bases from V and 4 bases from J, leaving 10 bases between. This CDR3 spans 13 amino acids. CDR1 is LNHDA, CDR2 SQIVND, per germline (reference sequence). Here the CDR3 DNA reads TGTGCCAGTAGCCAGGGGTGGAATCAGCCCCAGCATTTT. This gives the protein CASSQGWNQPQHF.

V usage is TRBV11-2 and J usage is TRBJ2-2, with no clear D. V lost 2 bases and J lost 6, with 10 bases in between. The CDR3 contains 14 residues. CDR1 is SGHAT, CDR2 FQNNGV, per germline. The CDR3 sequence: CASSLRPRAGELFF. The CDR3 nucleotides read TGTGCCAGCAGCTTACGCCCCCGCGCCGGGGAGCTGTTTTTT.

The chain uses TRBV7-9 and TRBJ1-5; no clear D gene. The germline V gene encodes CDR1 SEHNR and CDR2 FQNEAQ (reference sequence). The V gene lost 5 bases and the J gene lost 3 bases, with 14 bases spanning the gap. The CDR3 runs to 15 residues. This chain's CDR3 is CASSRAGSVNQPQHF. As DNA, the CDR3 is TGTGCCAGCAGCCGTGCGGGGAGCGTCAATCAGCCCCAGCATTTT.

This chain joins TRBV7-8 and TRBJ1-4; 7 nucleotides match TRBD1. The length of the CDR3 is 13 residues. Per germline, CDR1 SGHVS and CDR2 FQNEAQ. V trimming: 3 bases; J trimming: 8 bases; junction bases outside the gene matches: 3. CDR3 in amino acids: CASSFARGEKLFF. The CDR3 region has the DNA TGTGCCAGCAGCTTTGCCAGGGGGGAAAAACTGTTTTTT.

The chain combines TRBV11-2 with TRBJ2-1, with 7 positions matching TRBD2. The CDR3 has 13 amino acids. CDR1 SGHAT and CDR2 FQNNGV come from the germline V gene. The junction had 7 bases not matched to a gene; V was cut back by 0 bases and J by 14 bases. The CDR3 here is CASSLDRAGEEFF. The CDR3 DNA is TGTGCCAGCAGCTTAGATCGGGCGGGGGAGGAGTTCTTC.

This clone was counted once. This chain connects TRBV5-1 to TRBJ2-5; D gene unclear. The CDR3 is 13 amino acids. In germline, CDR1 is SGHRS, CDR2 YFSETQ. Between the trimmed V and J ends, which lost 3 bases and 2 bases, there was a span of 8 bases. As DNA, the CDR3 is TGCGCCAGCAGCTCGGAGATTCAAGAGACCCAGTACTTC. Residues: CASSSEIQETQYF.

Here the CDR3 DNA reads TGTGCCAGCAGCCAGACAGTCTACAATGAGCAGTTCTTC. Translation: CASSQTVYNEQFF. The chain combines TRBV7-9 with TRBJ2-1; D is possibly TRBD1 (5 bases). From germline, CDR1 is SEHNR and CDR2 FQNEAQ (reference sequence). Trimming took 5 bases from V and 3 from J, leaving 8 bases between them. The CDR3 covers 13 residues.